The entry that follows covers one TCR beta chain sequence. This entry is derived from a study of control samples from healthy donors and cancer patients. Germline assignment: CDR1 KGHDR and CDR2 SFDVKD. The CDR3 runs to 14 residues. V shed 4 bases and J 6 bases; nucleotides not matched to a gene: 5. The assay was immunoSEQ multiplex PCR, and TCRdb's table has in-frame clones only and misses some. This table holds approximately 110,000 clones, 80% to 90% found once. The chain employs TRBV24-1 and TRBJ1-5, with TRBD1 matching over 7 bases. The sequence derives from a woman aged 45 to 65 in good health. The material sequenced was blood. The CDR3 DNA reads as TGTGCCACCAGTGACCGACAGGGAGTTCAGCCCCAGCATTTT. Translated: CATSDRQGVQPQHF.